The 6 T cell receptor beta chains listed next were all sequenced from one sample in a study of T cell clones after liver transplantation. TCRdb's copy holds only in-frame clones and misses some; the assay was immunoSEQ multiplex PCR. The sample carries about 76,000 clones, 75% to 90% recorded once. The material sequenced was CD4+ T cells from blood, taken at the 22-month timepoint. Receptors were obtained from a human patient who received a liver transplant. Some T cells may have come from the graft donor.

V is TRBV6-5 and J is TRBJ1-6; no reliable D call. The CDR3 runs 14 residues. Germline V gives CDR1 MNHEY, CDR2 SVGAGI. The V end was cut by 2 bases, the J end by 7 bases, with 9 bases between. For the CDR3, the DNA is TGTGCCAGCAGTTACAACGGGGAAAATTCACCCCTCCACTTT. Its translation: CASSYNGENSPLHF.

This chain joins TRBV6-1 and TRBJ2-4, with D uncertain. This CDR3 has 14 amino acids. From germline, CDR1 is MNHNS and CDR2 SASEGT. Deletions cut 8 bases from V and 0 bases from J, with 11 bases between. The CDR3 DNA is TGTGCCAGCGGCCTGACTTTAGCCAAAAACATTCAGTACTTC. Protein: CASGLTLAKNIQYF.

The chain employs TRBV25-1 and TRBJ2-3, with 7 bases fitting TRBD2. Losses at the gene ends were 6 bases for V and 6 bases for J; bases not matched to a gene: 12. This CDR3 has 15 amino acids. The germline CDR1 and CDR2 sequences are MGHDK and SYGVNS. The DNA for the CDR3 is TGTGCCAGCAGCCCACTCTTGGCGGGGGTGGATACGCAGTATTTT. It encodes CASSPLLAGVDTQYF.

This chain links TRBV6-5 with TRBJ2-5; TRBD2 matches at 7 bases. The CDR3 is 15 residues long. Germline values: CDR1 MNHEY, CDR2 SVGAGI. Trimming took 0 bases from V and 5 from J; bases not matched to a gene: 6. CDR3 in amino acids: CASSYSYGRIETQYF. The CDR3 nucleotides are TGTGCCAGCAGTTACTCATACGGGAGGATTGAGACCCAGTACTTC.

The rearrangement joins TRBV7-6 to TRBJ2-7; 9 bases are shared with TRBD1. V lost 4 bases, J lost 2 bases, and 6 bases stayed unmatched. CDR3 length: 15 residues. CDR1 and CDR2 from the germline V gene are SGHVS and FNYEAQ. The CDR3 DNA sequence: TGTGCCAGCAGCTCCCGGGACAGGGCCCCCTACGAGCAGTACTTC. It translates to CASSSRDRAPYEQYF.

The chain is built from TRBV4-1 and TRBJ2-5; D could derive from TRBD1 or TRBD2 (6 bases each). V was cut by 2 bases and J by 1 base, with 17 bases left in between. Germline CDR1 and CDR2: MGHRA and YSYEKL. The CDR3 consists of 17 residues. CDR3 residues: CASSQPGVGGGQETQYF. DNA for the CDR3: TGCGCCAGCAGCCAACCCGGGGTGGGGGGCGGCCAAGAGACCCAGTACTTC.